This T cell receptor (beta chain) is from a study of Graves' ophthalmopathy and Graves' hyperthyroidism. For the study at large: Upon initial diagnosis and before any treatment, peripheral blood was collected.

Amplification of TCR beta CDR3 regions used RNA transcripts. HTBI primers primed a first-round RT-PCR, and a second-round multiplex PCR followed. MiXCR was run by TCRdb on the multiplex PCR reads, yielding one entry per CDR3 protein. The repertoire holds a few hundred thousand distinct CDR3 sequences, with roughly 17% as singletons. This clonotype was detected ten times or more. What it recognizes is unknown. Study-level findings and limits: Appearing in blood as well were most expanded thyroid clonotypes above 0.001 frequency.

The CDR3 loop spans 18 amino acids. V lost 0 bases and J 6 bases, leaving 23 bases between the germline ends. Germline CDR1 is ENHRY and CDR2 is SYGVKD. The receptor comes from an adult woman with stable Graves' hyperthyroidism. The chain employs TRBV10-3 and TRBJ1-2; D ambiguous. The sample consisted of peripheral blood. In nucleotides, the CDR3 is TGTGCCATCAGTGAGTCACCAGGCTCCCCCGGAGAAGGGAATGGCTACACCTTC. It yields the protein CAISESPGSPGEGNGYTF.